The 11 T cell receptor beta chains reported below all come from one sample, sequenced in a study of cytomegalovirus exposure and HLA in healthy donors. Method: immunoSEQ multiplex PCR; TCRdb's copy keeps in-frame clones and lacks some. The table has 120,000 or so clones, approximately 87% seen once. Sequencing was done on a sample of PBMCs. The origin of the receptors is a woman aged 25 to 39 in good health and CMV-seropositive.

The V and J genes are TRBV18 and TRBJ1-2, with D unresolved. The CDR3 is made up of 13 amino acids. V was shortened by 2 bases and J by 2 bases, with 6 bases between the two germline ends. Germline values: CDR1 KGHSH, CDR2 LQKENI. The DNA for the CDR3 is TGTGCCAGCTCACCAGAAGAGAACTATGGCTACACCTTC. Its protein product is CASSPEENYGYTF. Looking up the rest from reference TRBV18 and TRBJ1-2 gives the full variable domain: NAGVMQNPRHLVRRRGQEARLRCSPMKGHSHVYWYRQLPEEGLKFMVYLQKENIIDESGMPKERFSAEFPKEGPSILRIQQVVRGDSAAYFCASSPEENYGYTFGSGTRLTVV.

This rearrangement joins TRBV7-2 to TRBJ1-2; possibly TRBD1 for D (5 bases). Per the germline V gene, CDR1 is SGHTA and CDR2 is FQGNSA. This CDR3 contains 14 residues. V was shortened by 1 base and J by 2 bases, with 8 bases between the two germline ends. CDR3 protein: CASSLGAGNYGYTF. The CDR3 DNA is TGTGCCAGCAGCTTAGGCGCAGGGAACTATGGCTACACCTTC.

The chain combines TRBV4-2 with TRBJ2-1; 12 bases match TRBD2. There are 17 residues in the CDR3. In germline, CDR1 is LGHNA, CDR2 YNFKEQ. V shed 1 base and J 6 bases; nucleotides not matched to a gene: 7. DNA of the CDR3: TGTGCCAGCAGCCAAGCCACGACTAGCGGGAGAGGCAATGAGCAGTTCTTC. It codes for CASSQATTSGRGNEQFF.

The chain joins TRBV5-4 to TRBJ2-7, with a tentative D call TRBD2 (6 bases). V lost 4 bases to trimming and J lost 0 bases, with 14 bases between them. Germline CDR1 SGHNT, CDR2 YYREEE (reference sequence). This CDR3 has 15 amino acids. Written as DNA, the CDR3 is TGTGCCAGCAGCCCTGGGGCGGGACCCTCCTACGAGCAGTACTTC. Translating it yields CASSPGAGPSYEQYF.

The gene calls are TRBV14 and TRBJ2-3; no firm D call. This CDR3 has 11 residues. Trimming took off 5 bases at V and 2 bases at J, with 2 bases between the two ends. Germline-derived CDR1 and CDR2 are SGHDN and FVKESK. In DNA, the CDR3 is TGTGCCAGCAGCTACACAGATACGCAGTATTTT. As protein: CASSYTDTQYF.

In the case of this clone: The junction shows a germline mismatch at one end, possibly a read error. The CDR3 region has the DNA TGTGCCAGCAGCGGACAGCTGGCCCCTGAATTC. It encodes CASSGQLAPEF. J is TRBJ2-7 and V is TRBV5-6; the D gene is possibly TRBD1 (6 bases). Germline V lookup: CDR1 SGHDT, CDR2 YYEEEE. There are 11 residues in the CDR3.

Only one count was recorded for this clone. The chain is built from TRBV20-1 and TRBJ2-1; unclear D gene. The CDR3 runs to 11 residues. Trimming pared 8 bases from V and 5 bases from J, leaving 10 bases between. Germline loops: CDR1 DFQATT, CDR2 SNEGSKA (reference sequence). The CDR3 nucleotides are TGCAGTTCCATCGCGGACAATGAGCAGTTCTTC. Residues: CSSIADNEQFF.

The chain uses TRBV5-5 and TRBJ1-1; a weak D match, TRBD1 (6 bases). Germline CDR1 is SGHKS and CDR2 is YYEKEE (reference sequence). This CDR3 contains 13 residues. V lost 5 bases and J 7 bases, leaving 15 bases between the germline ends. This CDR3 is CASRLQGASEAFF. The DNA of the CDR3 is TGTGCCAGCAGACTACAGGGTGCGAGTGAAGCTTTCTTT.

V usage is TRBV6-1 and J usage is TRBJ2-1; TRBD1 matches 7 bases. Germline values: CDR1 MNHNS, CDR2 SASEGT. This CDR3 region has 13 residues. The ends lost 3 bases at V and 12 bases at J; junction bases unmatched: 8. The CDR3 loop is CASSDPTGTAQFF. CDR3 DNA: TGTGCCAGCAGTGATCCCACCGGGACAGCGCAGTTCTTC.

This clone appeared a single time. The rearrangement uses TRBV9 and TRBJ1-5; no firm D call. The V gene's germline CDR1 is SGDLS and CDR2 YYNGEE. Trimming stripped 4 bases from V and 5 bases from J, with 10 bases between. The CDR3 spans 13 residues. The DNA of the CDR3 is TGTGCCAGCAGCAGAGATCGCCATCAGCCCCAGCATTTT. It yields the protein CASSRDRHQPQHF.

The V gene is TRBV7-9, the J gene TRBJ2-7; TRBD2 matches 7 bases. Per the germline V gene, CDR1 is SEHNR and CDR2 is FQNEAQ (reference sequence). This CDR3 spans 14 amino acids. The V gene end was trimmed by 5 bases and the J gene end by 7 bases; junction bases not matched to a gene: 11. CDR3 bases: TGTGCCAGCAGCCCCCCCCCGGGAGGAGCGGAGCAGTACTTC. The encoded protein is CASSPPPGGAEQYF.